The present TCR beta chain was sequenced within a study of T-cell memory formation after mild COVID-19. CDR1 SGHAT and CDR2 FQDESV come from the germline V gene (reference sequence). The CDR3 is 16 residues long. The V gene lost 7 bases and the J gene lost 7 bases, with 23 bases spanning the gap. TCRdb passed the 5' RACE reads through MiXCR, listing each CDR3 protein once. This sample carries more than 200,000 distinct CDR3 sequences, about 17% of them seen once, and the ten largest clones take approximately 3.6%. The V and J genes are TRBV11-1 and TRBJ2-1; D ambiguous. The receptor comes from a man aged 18 to 30 who had mild COVID-19 (a few samples of this study predate the infection). Cell type and time point are not known. The sequenced material came from PBMCs or a T cell subset sorted from them (not recorded which). The CDR3 sequence: CASTPRWERNINEQFF. In DNA form, the CDR3 reads TGTGCCAGCACCCCCCGATGGGAACGGAATATTAATGAGCAGTTCTTC.